The source of this T cell receptor (beta chain) is a study of T cell responses to AZD1222 COVID-19 vaccine listed by TCRdb under 2021. About the full investigation: AZD1222 recipients whose second dose came at about 4 weeks and those whose second dose came at about 12 weeks were combined into one group, since spike-specific TCR depth and breadth did not differ between the two schedules. A total of 230 to 250 trial participants underwent TCR sequencing, of whom under 220 had received two doses of AZD1222 and about 26 had received two doses of the MenACWY control vaccine. Trial participants were enrolled into age subgroups of 18-55, 56-69 and 70-plus years, which contained around 150, 28 and 57 TCR-sequenced participants, respectively.

The CDR3 regions of human TCRbeta chains were subjected to immunosequencing. Processing in the source paper ran as follows. TCRs in the repertoires were compared against a reference library of SARS-CoV-2-specific TCRs that had been generated with the MIRA antigen-specificity platform. Breadth was defined as the fraction of unique TCRs that were SARS-CoV-2-associated. Depth was defined as the fraction of total T cells that were SARS-CoV-2-associated. Using the MIRA data, each spike-specific TCR was mapped to the spike region that the TCR reacts to and placed in a CD4 or CD8 class. Log10-transformed breadth and depth values were compared by one-way ANOVA with Sidak's multiple comparisons tests. The clones in this table, taken by TCRdb from immuneACCESS, are in-frame only. Not every clone is retained; where verified, under half of the shortfall comes from an unresolved V gene, and the cause of the rest is unknown. The V and J calls and clone size come from that table; D and trimming were worked out from the DNA. Recorded for this sample are 100,000 or so clones; 80% to 90% of them occurred a single time. Jointly, the top ten make up 5% to 6.5% of the sample.

Taken with the paper, the label for time point translates to: baseline before first vaccination. Vaccinee samples were obtained from the UK trials COV001 and COV002, which included a single-blind randomized controlled phase 2/3 trial of AZD1222 (ChAdOx1 nCoV-19) in healthy adults. Trial participant PBMC samples were collected at day 0 and day 28 after the second dose for TCRbeta chain sequencing. This clone was seen more than once but under ten times. Its recognized antigen is unknown. Per-base qualities were not stored, and no clone one base away is much larger. The germline V gene (reference sequence) gives CDR1 as MNHEY and CDR2 as SMNVEV. V is pared back by 6 bases and J by 6 bases, with 15 bases lying between the germline termini. The CDR3 sequence holds 13 residues, the cysteine and phenylalanine included. This entry keeps only the CDR3 DNA: 39 bases, framed from base 1. Paper-wide results and their limitations: In the small 56-69-year group, the increase in depth fell short of significance, most likely because of low power. Participants were mostly white British, with more females than males. The authors suggested clonal diversity may have been underestimated. Because no day 14 peak-response samples were available, repertoires were characterized only after the peak T cell response. After two AZD1222 doses, both the breadth and the depth of spike-specific TCRs were significantly higher than at day 0 and than in MenACWY recipients. Only 5 to 7 AZD1222 recipients were SARS-CoV-2 seropositive at baseline, limiting conclusions about previously exposed vaccinees. Reportedly, almost half of the unique spike-specific TCRs recognized epitopes lying outside the regions that are mutated in the B.1.351 and B.1.1.7 variants. The whole spike protein was spanned by vaccine-associated CD4 TCRs, and dominant responses were seen in regions 160-218 and 743-854.

The receptor chain draws on TRBV27 and TRBJ2-7; TRBD1 is perhaps the D gene, given 6 matching bases. Sequencing used peripheral blood, obtained on day 0 of AZD1222 vaccination. This receptor was taken from an adult in good health. The CDR3 reads CASSLIQGREQYF. The nucleotides read TGTGCCAGCAGCCTAATACAGGGTCGCGAGCAGTACTTC.